The entry that follows covers one T cell receptor beta chain sequence. The target antigen is unknown. Primers for the PCR totalled 60 Vbeta and 13 Jbeta. Sequencing was performed with immunoSEQ multiplex PCR; in TCRdb, only in-frame clones are kept and a portion is missing. There are 60,000 to 70,000 clones in the sample; approximately 80% occur only once, and about 2.7% lies in the top ten. This specimen belongs to a study of cytomegalovirus exposure and HLA in healthy donors. General study points: In an earlier analysis, most TCR beta V segments were productive about 87% or about 30% of the time. The study dropped some indistinguishable V segments, TRBV6-2 and TRBV6-3 among them. Reports credit the classifier with highly specific, highly sensitive diagnosis of cytomegalovirus status. A later analysis associated 15,000 or so TCR beta sequences with HLA alleles at a 0.05 false discovery rate.

V gave up 6 bases and J gave up 11 bases; unmatched junction bases: 2. The CDR3 has 11 amino acids. The germline CDR1 and CDR2 sequences are SNHLY and FYNNEI. V gene TRBV2 combines with J gene TRBJ1-5; TRBD1 matches at 9 bases. The sequencing input was PBMCs. The clonotype comes from a woman aged 25 to 39 in good health and CMV-seronegative. The CDR3 sequence is CASRDRGAQHF. The CDR3 DNA reads as TGTGCCAGCAGGGACAGGGGAGCCCAGCATTTT.